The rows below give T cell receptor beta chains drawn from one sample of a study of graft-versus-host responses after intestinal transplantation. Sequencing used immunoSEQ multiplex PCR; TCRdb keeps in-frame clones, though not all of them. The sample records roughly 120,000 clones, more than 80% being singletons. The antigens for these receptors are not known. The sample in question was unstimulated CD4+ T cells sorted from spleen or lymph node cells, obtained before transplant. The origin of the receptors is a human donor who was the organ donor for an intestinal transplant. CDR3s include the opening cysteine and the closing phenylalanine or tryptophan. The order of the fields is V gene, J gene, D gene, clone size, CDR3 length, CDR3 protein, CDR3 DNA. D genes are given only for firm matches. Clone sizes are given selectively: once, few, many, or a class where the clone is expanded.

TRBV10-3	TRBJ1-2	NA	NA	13	CAISESVTDGYTF	TGTGCCATCAGTGAGTCAGTGACAGATGGCTACACCTTC
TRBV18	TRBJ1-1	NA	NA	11	CASSSSTEAFF	TGTGCCAGCTCCTCGAGCACTGAAGCTTTCTTT
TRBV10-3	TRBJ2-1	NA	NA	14	CAISGQLAYNEQFF	TGTGCCATCAGTGGACAGCTAGCTTACAATGAGCAGTTCTTC
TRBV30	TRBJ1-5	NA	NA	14	CAWSATPQGQPQHF	TGTGCCTGGAGCGCGACCCCCCAGGGGCAGCCCCAGCATTTT
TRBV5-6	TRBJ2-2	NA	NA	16	CASSFGWIEPTGELFF	TGTGCCAGCAGCTTTGGATGGATCGAACCCACCGGGGAGCTGTTTTTT
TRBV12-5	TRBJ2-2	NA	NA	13	CASGLVLYGELFF	TGTGCTAGTGGTTTGGTACTCTACGGGGAGCTGTTTTTT
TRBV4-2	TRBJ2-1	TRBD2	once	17	CASSHPGTSVSYNEQFF	TGTGCCAGCAGCCATCCCGGGACTAGCGTTTCCTACAATGAGCAGTTCTTC
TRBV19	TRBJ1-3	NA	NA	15	CASSPRQAQGNTIYF	TGTGCCAGTAGTCCGCGACAGGCCCAAGGAAACACCATATATTTT
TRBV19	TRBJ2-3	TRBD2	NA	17	CASSTILAGLGADTQYF	TGTGCCAGTAGTACGATTCTAGCGGGCTTAGGGGCAGATACGCAGTATTTT
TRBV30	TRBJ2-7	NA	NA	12	CAWSVRAREQYF	TGTGCCTGGAGTGTCAGGGCCCGCGAGCAGTACTTC
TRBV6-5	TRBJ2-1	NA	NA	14	CASSTQKASNEQFF	TGTGCCAGCAGCACCCAGAAGGCGAGCAATGAGCAGTTCTTC
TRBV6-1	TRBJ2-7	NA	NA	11	CASRGYYEQYF	TGTGCCAGCAGGGGATACTACGAGCAGTACTTC
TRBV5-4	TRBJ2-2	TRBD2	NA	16	CASSLRLAENTGELFF	TGTGCCAGCAGCTTGAGACTAGCGGAGAACACCGGGGAGCTGTTTTTT
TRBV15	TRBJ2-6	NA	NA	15	CATSRDNSGANVLTF	TGTGCCACCAGCAGAGACAACTCTGGGGCCAACGTCCTGACTTTC
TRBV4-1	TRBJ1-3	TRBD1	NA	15	CASSQGSQGGNTIYF	TGCGCCAGCAGCCAAGGGTCACAGGGGGGAAACACCATATATTTT
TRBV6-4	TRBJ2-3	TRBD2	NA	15	CASSVGSGSGDTQYF	TGTGCCAGCAGTGTGGGTAGCGGGAGTGGAGATACGCAGTATTTT
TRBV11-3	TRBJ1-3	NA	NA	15	CASSLTSSSGNTIYF	TGTGCCAGCAGCTTAACCTCCTCCTCTGGAAACACCATATATTTT
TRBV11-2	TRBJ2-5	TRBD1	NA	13	CASSLDRVETQYF	TGTGCCAGCAGCCTCGACAGGGTTGAGACCCAGTACTTC
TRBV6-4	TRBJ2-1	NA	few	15	CASSEQSASYNEQFF	TGTGCCAGCAGTGAACAGAGCGCGTCCTACAATGAGCAGTTCTTC
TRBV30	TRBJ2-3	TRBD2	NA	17	CAWSVSRTSGSTDTQYF	TGTGCCTGGAGTGTAAGTCGGACTAGCGGGAGCACAGATACGCAGTATTTT
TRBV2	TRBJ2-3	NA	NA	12	CASSDYTDTQYF	TGTGCCAGCAGCGATTACACAGATACGCAGTATTTT
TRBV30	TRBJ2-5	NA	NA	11	CAWSILGTQYF	TGTGCCTGGAGTATCCTCGGGACCCAGTACTTC
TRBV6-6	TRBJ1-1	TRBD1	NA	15	CASSHTTGSGPEAFF	TGTGCCAGCAGCCACACGACAGGGAGCGGTCCTGAAGCTTTCTTT
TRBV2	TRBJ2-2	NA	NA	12	CASREDTGELFF	TGTGCCAGCAGGGAGGACACCGGGGAGCTGTTTTTT
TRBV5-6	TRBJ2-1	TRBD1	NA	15	CASSRPGQGYNEQFF	TGTGCCAGCAGCCGGCCGGGACAGGGCTACAATGAGCAGTTCTTC
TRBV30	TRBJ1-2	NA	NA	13	CAWTHGTLNGYTF	TGTGCCTGGACCCACGGGACCCTTAATGGCTACACCTTC
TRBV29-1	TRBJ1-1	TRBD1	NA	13	CSVRTGVNTEAFF	TGCAGCGTAAGGACAGGAGTTAACACTGAAGCTTTCTTT
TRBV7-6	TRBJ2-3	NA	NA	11	CASSFGDTQYF	TGTGCCAGCAGCTTCGGAGATACGCAGTATTTT
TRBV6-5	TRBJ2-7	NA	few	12	CASVSPSYEQYF	TGTGCCAGCGTGAGTCCCTCCTACGAGCAGTACTTC
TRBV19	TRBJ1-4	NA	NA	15	CASSIGGAANEKLFF	TGTGCCAGTAGTATTGGGGGGGCAGCTAATGAAAAACTGTTTTTT
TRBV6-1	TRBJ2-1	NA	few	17	CASSGGPGLRGYNEQFF	TGTGCCAGCAGTGGAGGACCGGGACTCCGAGGTTATAATGAGCAGTTCTTC
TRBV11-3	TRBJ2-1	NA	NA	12	CASSGESGWQFF	TGTGCCAGCAGCGGGGAGTCTGGCTGGCAGTTCTTC
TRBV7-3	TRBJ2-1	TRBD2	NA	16	CASSFVGGPSVNEQFF	TGTGCCAGCAGCTTTGTGGGAGGGCCCTCCGTCAATGAGCAGTTCTTC
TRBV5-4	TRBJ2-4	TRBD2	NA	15	CASSSKREIQNIQYF	TGTGCCAGCAGTAGTAAGCGGGAGATTCAAAACATTCAGTACTTC
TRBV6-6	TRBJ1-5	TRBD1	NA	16	CASSYGTAHSNQPQHF	TGTGCCAGCAGTTACGGGACAGCTCATAGCAATCAGCCCCAGCATTTT
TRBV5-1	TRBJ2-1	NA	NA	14	CASSLVATYNEQFF	TGCGCCAGCAGCTTGGTGGCTACCTACAATGAGCAGTTCTTC
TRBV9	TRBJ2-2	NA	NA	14	CASSPVGDTGELFF	TGTGCCAGCAGCCCGGTAGGTGACACCGGGGAGCTGTTTTTT
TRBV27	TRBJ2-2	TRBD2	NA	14	CASRRLAGAGELFF	TGTGCCAGCAGGAGACTAGCGGGAGCCGGGGAGCTGTTTTTT
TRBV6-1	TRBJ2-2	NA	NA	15	CAGGLHFANTGELFF	TGTGCCGGCGGACTGCACTTCGCGAACACCGGGGAGCTGTTTTTT
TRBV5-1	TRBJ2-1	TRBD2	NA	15	CASSFESGSPYEQFF	TGCGCCAGCAGCTTTGAGAGCGGGAGTCCCTATGAGCAGTTCTTC
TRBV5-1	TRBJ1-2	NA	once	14	CASSLTWGNYGYTF	TGCGCCAGCAGCTTGACCTGGGGAAACTATGGCTACACCTTC
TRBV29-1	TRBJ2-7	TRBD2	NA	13	CSVLSGSSYEQYF	TGCAGCGTTCTTAGCGGGAGCTCCTACGAGCAGTACTTC
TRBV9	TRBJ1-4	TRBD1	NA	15	CASSVVGTGGEKLFF	TGTGCCAGCAGCGTAGTTGGGACAGGGGGTGAAAAACTGTTTTTT
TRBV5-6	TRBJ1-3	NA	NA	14	CASSLYGSGNTIYF	TGTGCCAGCAGCTTGTATGGCTCTGGAAACACCATATATTTT
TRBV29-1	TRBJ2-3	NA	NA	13	CSIRGGLTDTQYF	TGCAGCATTCGGGGAGGTCTCACAGATACGCAGTATTTT
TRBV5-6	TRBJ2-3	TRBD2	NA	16	CASSLVAGGPGDTQYF	TGTGCCAGCAGCTTAGTAGCGGGAGGGCCCGGAGATACGCAGTATTTT
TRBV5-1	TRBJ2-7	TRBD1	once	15	CASSYDYRGGYEQYF	TGCGCCAGCAGCTATGATTACAGGGGCGGGTACGAGCAGTACTTC
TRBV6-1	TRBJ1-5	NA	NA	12	CASTSPGQPQHF	TGTGCCAGCACCAGTCCGGGGCAGCCCCAGCATTTT